These 21 T cell receptor beta chains came from one sample sequenced in a study of molecular identifiers for immune sequencing clone quantification. TCRdb analysed the PCR reads with MiXCR anew, one entry per CDR3 protein. Of approximately 550,000 distinct CDR3 sequences in the sample, 20% to 25% were seen once. The specimen sequenced was naive CD8+ T cells from blood, with Jurkat cell RNA spiked in. Documented subset: FACS-sorted CD8+CD4-CCR7+CD45RA+ naive T cells. The receptor source for this set is a human donor in good health. Some libraries in this study had Jurkat cell RNA spiked in.

This clonotype has just a few counts. The chain recombines TRBV6-5 with TRBJ2-5; TRBD2 matches 8 bases. The V gene end was trimmed by 0 bases and the J gene end by 4 bases; junction bases not matched to a gene: 10. CDR3 length: 17 amino acids. CDR1 is MNHEY and CDR2 is SVGAGI in the germline V gene. The CDR3 is CASSYSSERGSGETQYF. As DNA, the CDR3 is TGTGCCAGCAGTTACTCTTCGGAGCGGGGGTCCGGAGAGACCCAGTACTTC.

On this clonotype: One base away lies a much larger clone, so this may be a sequencing read error. The chain combines TRBV4-1 with TRBJ2-3; D not resolved. The closer fit of TRBJ1-5 to the DNA end suggests the J call may be wrong. CDR1 and CDR2 from the germline V gene are MGHRA and YSYEKL. The CDR3 is 14 residues long. The CDR3 region has the DNA TGCGCCAGCAGCCAAGTTGGCGGAGTAGATACGCAGCATTTT. Translated, it gives CASSQVGGVDTQHF.

Many counts were recorded for this clonotype. The V and J genes are TRBV28 and TRBJ2-7; 7 bases agree with TRBD1. V gave up 5 bases and J gave up 0 bases; unmatched junction bases: 10. The CDR3 covers 16 residues. The germline V gene encodes CDR1 MDHEN and CDR2 SYDVKM. The CDR3 reads CASSPLWDSRSYEQYF. DNA for the CDR3: TGTGCCAGCAGTCCCCTCTGGGACAGCCGCTCCTACGAGCAGTACTTC.

This clonotype came up a few times. This chain links TRBV4-3 with TRBJ1-1; no clear D gene. The CDR3 consists of 15 residues. With 3 bases removed from V and 1 base from J, the gap between germline ends came to 12 bases. Germline CDR1 and CDR2: LGHNA and YSLEER. The CDR3 bases are TGCGCCAGCAGCCACTCTGGACGGGCGAACACTGAAGCTTTCTTT. Translating gives CASSHSGRANTEAFF.

Ten or more counts support this clonotype. The chain has TRBV5-4 and TRBJ2-7, with 8 bases matching TRBD1. Germline CDR1 and CDR2: SGHNT and YYREEE (reference sequence). The CDR3 extends over 13 amino acids. Losses at the gene ends were 4 bases for V and 6 bases for J; bases not matched to a gene: 6. The CDR3 protein is CASSPQGVGEQYF. The CDR3 nucleotides are TGTGCCAGCAGCCCACAGGGGGTCGGCGAGCAGTACTTC.

Only a few counts were recorded for this clonotype. The rearrangement links TRBV13 to TRBJ2-7; possibly TRBD1 for D (6 bases). The CDR3 consists of 14 residues. Germline CDR1 reads PRHDT; CDR2 reads FYEKMQ (reference sequence). The V end was cut by 6 bases, the J end by 3 bases, with 15 bases between. The CDR3 region is CASSHRVTSYEQYF. The CDR3 DNA follows: TGTGCCAGCAGTCACAGGGTGACCAGCTACGAGCAGTACTTC.

This clonotype was found many times. The chain uses TRBV7-9 and TRBJ2-7; 9 bases are a match to TRBD2. The CDR3 covers 16 residues. V lost 4 bases, J lost 4 bases, and 11 bases stayed unmatched. Germline V gives CDR1 SEHNR, CDR2 FQNEAQ (reference sequence). The DNA for the CDR3 is TGTGCCAGCAGCTCTCCGGGGACTAGCCTTGGGTACGAGCAGTACTTC. It encodes CASSSPGTSLGYEQYF.

At least ten counts were recorded for this clonotype. The chain employs TRBV29-1 and TRBJ1-1, with TRBD1 as a possible D gene (5 bases). V dropped 4 bases and J dropped 2 bases, with 17 bases sitting between them. Germline V gene sequence: CDR1 SQVTM, CDR2 ANQGSEA. The CDR3 covers 15 residues. CDR3 DNA sequence: TGCAGCGTTGTTGGGGGGAGGAACCTTAACACTGAAGCTTTCTTT. The encoded protein is CSVVGGRNLNTEAFF.

CDR3 nucleotides: TGTGCCAGCAGCCTCCCGGGACAGGGGGCGCCCGGCTCTGGGGCCAACGTCCTGACTTTC. This encodes CASSLPGQGAPGSGANVLTF. V is TRBV6-2 or TRBV6-3 and J is TRBJ2-6; TRBD1 matches at 12 bases. The germline V gene has CDR1 MNHEY and CDR2 SVGEGT. Unmatched junction bases numbered 12, after V lost 6 bases and J lost 0 bases. The CDR3 totals 20 residues.

This clonotype was counted at least ten times. The V gene is TRBV6-2 or TRBV6-3, the J gene TRBJ2-7, with a possible D match to TRBD2 (5 bases). CDR3 length equals 14 residues. CDR1 and CDR2 (germline): MNHEY, SVGEGT. Trimming left V 7 bases short and J 0 bases short, with 13 bases between. The CDR3 spells CASTDSSASYEQYF. The CDR3 nucleotides read TGTGCCAGCACCGATAGTAGCGCCTCCTACGAGCAGTACTTC.

There are many counts of this clonotype. This chain connects TRBV7-9 to TRBJ2-4; D unresolved. Trimming took off 4 bases at V and 0 bases at J, with 10 bases between the two ends. The CDR3 totals 15 residues. Per germline, CDR1 SEHNR and CDR2 FQNEAQ (reference sequence). The CDR3 nucleotides read TGTGCCAGCAGCTCGGACGGTTTAGCCAAAAACATTCAGTACTTC. Protein product: CASSSDGLAKNIQYF.

On this clonotype: Given a much more abundant clone one base away, this may be a read error. The chain employs TRBV20-1 and TRBJ2-7; tentative D call: TRBD1 (6 bases). This CDR3 contains 12 residues. Germline values: CDR1 DFQATT, CDR2 SNEGSKA (reference sequence). CDR3 sequence reads: CSATGISYGQYF. The CDR3, as DNA: TGCAGTGCCACAGGGATCTCCTACGGGCAGTACTTC.

This clonotype occurred a few times. The V and J genes are TRBV7-9 and TRBJ1-4; 7 bases align to TRBD1. The J segment lost 13 bases and the V segment lost 5 bases, leaving 13 bases of the junction unmatched. This CDR3 region has 14 residues. CDR1 SEHNR and CDR2 FQNEAQ come from the germline V gene (reference sequence). CDR3 region: CASSPGQDYWGLFF. The CDR3 region has the DNA TGTGCCAGCAGCCCAGGACAGGATTACTGGGGACTGTTTTTT.

This clonotype was counted many times. J is TRBJ1-1 and V is TRBV14; possibly TRBD1 for D (6 bases). From germline, CDR1 is SGHDN and CDR2 FVKESK. V shed 1 base and J shed 1 base, with 10 bases lying between them. This CDR3 contains 15 residues. CDR3 sequence: CASSQVGTPNTEAFF. The CDR3 DNA is TGTGCCAGCAGCCAAGTCGGGACACCGAACACTGAAGCTTTCTTT. The complete variable domain, with remaining parts taken from reference TRBV14 and TRBJ1-1, reads EAGVTQFPSHSVIEKGQTVTLRCDPISGHDNLYWYRRVMGKEIKFLLHFVKESKQDESGMPNNRFLAERTGGTYSTLKVQPAELEDSGVYFCASSQVGTPNTEAFFGQGTRLTVV.

This clonotype has a handful of counts. The chain has TRBV4-3 and TRBJ2-7, with unresolved D. Per germline, CDR1 LGHNA and CDR2 YSLEER. With 5 bases removed from V and 0 bases from J, the gap between germline ends came to 11 bases. CDR3 length: 14 residues. The CDR3 loop is CASSSSLGSYEQYF. The CDR3 DNA reads as TGCGCCAGCAGCTCATCCTTGGGCTCCTACGAGCAGTACTTC.

This clonotype came up a few times. This chain connects TRBV5-8 to TRBJ2-3, with D tentatively TRBD1 or TRBD2 (5 bases each). The V end was cut by 4 bases, the J end by 2 bases, with 17 bases between. The CDR3 loop spans 16 amino acids. Per germline, CDR1 SGHTS and CDR2 YDEGEE. CDR3 in DNA: TGTGCCAGCAGCGCTCCGGGACGGACCCTCACAGATACGCAGTATTTT. Amino acid sequence: CASSAPGRTLTDTQYF.

A word on this clonotype: This may arise from a read error, as a much more abundant clone is one base away. V gene TRBV5-1 combines with J gene TRBJ1-1; no firm D call. The CDR3 runs to 14 residues. Trimming stripped 5 bases from V and 3 bases from J, with 14 bases between. Germline CDR1 reads SGHRS; CDR2 reads YFSETQ. CDR3 loop: CASSYDKAYTEAFF. The CDR3, as DNA: TGCGCCAGCAGTTACGACAAGGCTTACACTGAAGCTTTCTTT. The full variable domain, rest sourced from reference TRBV5-1 and TRBJ1-1, is KAGVTQTPRYLIKTRGQQVTLSCSPISGHRSVSWYQQTPGQGLQFLFEYFSETQRNKGNFPGRFSGRQFSNSRSEMNVSTLELGDSALYLCASSYDKAYTEAFFGQGTRLTVV.

This clonotype was found many times. The V gene is TRBV28, the J gene TRBJ2-5, with a tentative D call TRBD2 (5 bases). The CDR3 consists of 13 residues. CDR1 and CDR2 from the germline V gene are MDHEN and SYDVKM. With 3 bases removed from V and 2 bases from J, the gap between germline ends came to 7 bases. The CDR3 reads CASSFGLQETQYF. CDR3 nucleotide sequence: TGTGCCAGCAGTTTTGGACTTCAAGAGACCCAGTACTTC.

V gene TRBV5-6 combines with J gene TRBJ2-7, with unresolved D. The CDR3 totals 12 residues. Germline-derived CDR1 and CDR2 are SGHDT and YYEEEE. V lost 0 bases and J lost 9, with 10 bases in between. The CDR3 region is CASSLGANGQYF. The DNA of the CDR3 is TGTGCCAGCAGCTTGGGGGCCAACGGGCAGTACTTC.

There are many counts of this clonotype. This chain joins TRBV7-6 and TRBJ2-3, with TRBD2 matching over 10 bases. Germline V gene lookup returns CDR1 SGHVS and CDR2 FNYEAQ. The CDR3 totals 16 residues. Trimming at V came to 4 bases and at J to 1 base, leaving 5 bases not matched to a gene. The CDR3 DNA follows: TGTGCCAGCAGCTCATGGACTAGCGGAGGCACAGATACGCAGTATTTT. It codes for CASSSWTSGGTDTQYF.

The chain combines TRBV12-3 or TRBV12-4 with TRBJ2-7; D may be TRBD2 (6 bases). V was pared by 6 bases and J by 2 bases, with 17 bases between. The CDR3 extends over 15 amino acids. The CDR3 DNA is TGTGCCAGCAGGGGGGGTATCGGTGGGACCTACGAGCAGTACTTC. Translated: CASRGGIGGTYEQYF.